Detailed here is one T cell receptor beta chain. TCRdb's copy holds only in-frame clones and misses some; the assay was immunoSEQ multiplex PCR. The table shows roughly 160,000 clones, with approximately 82% occurring only once. This sample was taken from a study of blood T cell repertoires in COVID-19. This CDR3 is built from 15 residues. CDR1 is SGHRS, CDR2 YFSETQ, per germline. Losses at the gene ends were 4 bases for V and 5 bases for J; bases not matched to a gene: 8. The V gene is TRBV5-1, the J gene TRBJ1-4, with TRBD1 matching 7 bases. This clonotype was obtained from a woman over 75 with active or convalescent COVID-19. The sample was peripheral blood. The CDR3 nucleotides read TGCGCCAGCAGCACGGGGACAGCCTTCAATGAAAAACTGTTTTTT. Its protein product is CASSTGTAFNEKLFF.